This is a list of T cell receptor beta chains from one sample in a study of CD8+ T cells in alopecia areata. Using immunoSEQ multiplex PCR, the repertoire was profiled, and TCRdb retains in-frame clones only, with some absent. The sample holds about 250,000 clones, about 62% seen once. The material sequenced was CD4+ T cells sorted from blood, taken around week 53, from a patient treated with tofacitinib. All receptors come from a human donor with alopecia areata. Each CDR3 is given without its conserved first and last residue. The D gene is left open where the match is weak.

-	TRBV30	TRBJ1-5	AWRGTGYSNQPQH
TRBD2	TRBV4-1	TRBJ2-3	ASSQGLAGGTSTDTQY
-	TRBV11-3	TRBJ1-6	ASSSNVHSPLH
-	TRBV29-1	TRBJ1-4	SVEMAANEKLF
TRBD2	TRBV29-1	TRBJ2-5	SVERIAGGPGTQY
-	TRBV7-2	TRBJ2-4	ASSLGRLGLDIQY
-	TRBV7-9	TRBJ2-5	ASSFIEGKTQY
TRBD1	TRBV4-1	TRBJ2-7	ASSQRDRATEQY
-	TRBV7-2	TRBJ1-2	ASSQADRLPYGYT
-	TRBV9	TRBJ2-7	ASSGGPGISYEQY
-	TRBV5-1	TRBJ1-4	ASSPGGSNEKLF
-	TRBV7-8	TRBJ1-1	ASSLRSRLMNTEAF
-	TRBV27	TRBJ2-5	ASSQQSFQETQY
-	TRBV14	TRBJ2-1	ASSQGRSWGRQF
-	TRBV4-3	TRBJ1-5	ASSQESGAGQPQH
-	TRBV27	TRBJ1-4	ASSLFTSGEKLF
TRBD2	TRBV7-7	TRBJ2-5	ASSPGGNNQETQY
-	TRBV29-1	TRBJ2-3	SVLGSGIQTDTQY
-	TRBV7-8	TRBJ1-5	ASSLRGGGQPQH
-	TRBV13	TRBJ2-7	ASSLMGNPYEQY
-	TRBV5-4	TRBJ2-5	ASTGGDQETQY
-	TRBV7-2	TRBJ1-4	ASSPPGVPKGLF
TRBD1	TRBV2	TRBJ2-7	ASSERQGSY
-	TRBV30	TRBJ1-2	AWSVWYGYT
-	TRBV29-1	TRBJ2-3	SVARALTDTQY
-	TRBV30	TRBJ1-5	AWSGGQSNQPQH
-	TRBV29-1	TRBJ2-2	SVERVNTGELF
TRBD2	TRBV5-1	TRBJ2-1	ASSWTSGTTYNEQF
-	TRBV6-5	TRBJ1-2	ASSFGPLYGYT
TRBD2	TRBV10-3	TRBJ2-5	AISDGGGAGAQY
TRBD1	TRBV19	TRBJ2-5	ASSIRRGLETQY
-	TRBV20-1	TRBJ2-3	SALQGDTQY
TRBD1	TRBV6-1	TRBJ1-2	ASSGSPGQGGYT
TRBD1	TRBV11-2	TRBJ1-2	ASSLTGVEDYGYT
-	TRBV7-2	TRBJ1-6	ASSFRVYNSPLH
-	TRBV6-5	TRBJ1-1	ASSYSGGYTEAF
-	TRBV5-4	TRBJ2-7	ASSPELGVYEQY
-	TRBV2	TRBJ2-3	ASSADREVTDTQY
-	TRBV6-5	TRBJ1-6	ASGGDSPLH
-	TRBV20-1	TRBJ1-2	SATDGGYT
-	TRBV5-1	TRBJ2-1	ASSLAGTGSYNEQF
-	TRBV30	TRBJ1-2	ACQNGYGYT
TRBD2	TRBV11-1	TRBJ2-1	ASRSGGDNNEQF
-	TRBV29-1	TRBJ1-2	SVFSSYGYT
TRBD1	TRBV4-3	TRBJ2-7	ASSQGQGWGYGEQY
-	TRBV5-4	TRBJ2-3	ASSDRPRTDTQY
-	TRBV9	TRBJ1-2	ASSVTGTYGYT
-	TRBV5-1	TRBJ2-3	ASRSSTDTQY
-	TRBV13	TRBJ1-5	ASSSSTGRNQPQH
-	TRBV6-5	TRBJ2-3	ASSYRGTGTDTQY